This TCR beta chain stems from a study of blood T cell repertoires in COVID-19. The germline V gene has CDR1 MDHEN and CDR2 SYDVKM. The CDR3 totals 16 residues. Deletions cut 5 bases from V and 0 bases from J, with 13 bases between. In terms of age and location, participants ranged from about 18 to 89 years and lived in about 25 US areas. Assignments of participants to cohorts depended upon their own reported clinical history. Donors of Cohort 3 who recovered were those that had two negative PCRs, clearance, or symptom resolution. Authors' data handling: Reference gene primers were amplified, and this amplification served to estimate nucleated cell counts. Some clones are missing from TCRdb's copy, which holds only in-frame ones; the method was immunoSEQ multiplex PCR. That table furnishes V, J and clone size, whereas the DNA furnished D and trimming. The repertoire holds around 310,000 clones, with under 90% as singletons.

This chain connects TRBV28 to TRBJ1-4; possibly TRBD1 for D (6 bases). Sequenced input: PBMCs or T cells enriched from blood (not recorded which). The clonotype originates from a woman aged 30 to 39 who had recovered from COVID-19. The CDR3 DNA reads TGTGCCAGCAGTGGGATACAGGGTACAACTAATGAAAAACTGTTTTTT. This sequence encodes CASSGIQGTTNEKLFF. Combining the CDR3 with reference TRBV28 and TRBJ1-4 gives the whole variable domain DVKVTQSSRYLVKRTGEKVFLECVQDMDHENMFWYRQDPGLGLRLIYFSYDVKMKEKGDIPEGYSVSREKKERFSLILESASTNQTSMYLCASSGIQGTTNEKLFFGSGTQLSVL.